A single sample is the source of the 6 T cell receptor beta chains below, sequenced in a study of vaccination effects on CD4 cells after COVID-19. Before any sequencing was done, the ViraFEST assay used viral peptide pools to expand antigen-specific CD4+ T cells. When around 10 days of culture had elapsed, CD4+ T cells were isolated. Either the mRNA-1273 or the BNT162b2 vaccine was given to participants as two doses. Antigens for these TCRs are unknown. TCRdb's table, derived via immunoSEQ multiplex PCR, lists solely in-frame clones and lacks some. This sample has approximately 30,000 clones, with 80% to 90% found just once. Sequenced material: CD4+ T cells from PBMCs cultured with HCoV-NL63 spike peptides, taken after COVID-19 vaccination. The receptors here all came from a human donor who received a COVID-19 vaccine. Some clones in this sample may be carry-over from other donors' samples.

This sequence joins TRBV6-5 and TRBJ1-1, with D possibly matching TRBD1 (5 bases). This CDR3 has 14 residues. The V end was cut by 6 bases, the J end by 6 bases, with 17 bases between. Germline-derived CDR1 and CDR2 are MNHEY and SVGAGI. This CDR3 is CASRRAGTAPEAFF. CDR3 nucleotides: TGTGCCAGCAGGAGGGCGGGGACGGCGCCTGAAGCTTTCTTT.

V is TRBV5-1 and J is TRBJ2-5; 12 bases match TRBD2. Trimming at V came to 4 bases and at J to 10 bases, leaving 11 bases not matched to a gene. CDR3 length: 15 amino acids. Germline assignment: CDR1 SGHRS and CDR2 YFSETQ. CDR3 nucleotide sequence: TGCGCCAGCAGCGCCTCATCTAGCGGGGGGGGGCACCAGTACTTC. Encoded protein: CASSASSSGGGHQYF.

The chain recombines TRBV5-1 with TRBJ2-2, with 14 positions matching TRBD2. CDR3 length equals 17 residues. Germline CDR1 is SGHRS and CDR2 is YFSETQ. J was trimmed by 4 bases and V by 4 bases; bases with no gene match: 6. The CDR3 coding sequence is TGCGCCAGCAGCCCAGGGACTAGCGGGGGTGGCACCGGGGAGCTGTTTTTT. Protein: CASSPGTSGGGTGELFF.

In this sample, this clone turned up a few times. V and J are TRBV28 and TRBJ2-1; 7 positions agree with TRBD2. CDR3 length: 15 residues. V lost 1 base to trimming and J lost 7 bases; unmatched junction nucleotides: 7. Germline CDR1 MDHEN, CDR2 SYDVKM. CDR3 sequence (DNA): TGTGCCAGCAGTTTATTGTCTAGCGGTAAAAATGAGCAGTTCTTC. Its translation: CASSLLSSGKNEQFF.

This chain joins TRBV2 and TRBJ1-2; 8 bases align to TRBD1. Germline assignment: CDR1 SNHLY and CDR2 FYNNEI. The CDR3 extends over 13 amino acids. V trimming: 8 bases; J trimming: 7 bases; junction bases outside the gene matches: 9. Here the CDR3 DNA reads TGTGCCAGCGTAGGACAGGGTATGAGTGGCTACACCTTC. Translated: CASVGQGMSGYTF.

The chain joins TRBV24-1 to TRBJ2-4; D remains ambiguous. The V end lost 5 bases, the J end lost 3 bases, and 13 bases lay between the germline ends. This CDR3 contains 15 residues. Germline V lookup: CDR1 KGHDR, CDR2 SFDVKD. CDR3: CATSGPVGDKNIQYF. Here the CDR3 DNA reads TGTGCCACCAGTGGGCCGGTCGGCGACAAAAACATTCAGTACTTC.